The following is a TCR beta chain sequence with its context. Its antigen target is currently unknown. No much larger clone is present one base from it, and per-base qualities are unavailable. The library was obtained by the immunoSEQ multiplex PCR assay. TCRdb mirrors the immuneACCESS table, restricted to in-frame sequences. Some clones are absent from its copies; in checked studies, under half trace to an unresolved V gene, and the reason for the others is unknown. The sample has some 90,000 clones on record, roughly 89% of them singletons. The top ten clonotypes cover under 2% of the sample. V sheds 1 base and J sheds 4 bases, leaving 10 bases between their ends. The CDR3 starts with the cysteine, ends with the phenylalanine, and has 14 residues. Only the CDR3 portion is preserved as DNA: 42 bases, with reading frame beginning at the first base. The germline V gene (reference sequence) provides CDR1 SGHKS and CDR2 YYEKEE.

This sample is drawn from a study of T cell changes during pregnancy in multiple sclerosis (dated by TCRdb to 2018 to 2020). Some background on the complete study: The study examined how the T cell repertoire changed over the course of pregnancy in women with multiple sclerosis.

The material was peripheral blood, obtained after pregnancy. The chain is encoded by TRBV5-5 joined to TRBJ2-3; possibly the D gene is TRBD2, per 6 matching bases. This receptor was taken from a female donor in good health, enrolled as a control in a pregnancy study. The CDR3 amino acid sequence is: CASSLLGEADTQYF. The nucleotide sequence reads as follows: TGTGCCAGCAGCTTGCTAGGGGAGGCAGATACGCAGTATTTT.